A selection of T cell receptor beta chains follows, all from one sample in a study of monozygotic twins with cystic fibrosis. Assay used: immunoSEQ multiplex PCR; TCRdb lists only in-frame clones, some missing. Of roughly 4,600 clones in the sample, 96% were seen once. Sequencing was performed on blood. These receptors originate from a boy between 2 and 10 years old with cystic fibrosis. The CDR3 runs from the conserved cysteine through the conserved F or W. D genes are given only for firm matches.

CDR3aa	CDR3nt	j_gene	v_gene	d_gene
CASSYGATRANYGYTF	TGCGCCAGCAGCTATGGGGCGACCAGAGCTAACTATGGCTACACCTTC	TRBJ1-2	TRBV4-1	.
CASSEGGKTGTQPQHF	TGTGCCAGCAGTGAAGGAGGTAAGACAGGGACTCAGCCCCAGCATTTT	TRBJ1-5	TRBV2	TRBD1
CASETRDRAHTQYF	TGTGCCTCCGAGACTAGGGACAGGGCACATACGCAGTATTTT	TRBJ2-3	TRBV10-3	TRBD1
CASRKLPGPTQHF	TGTGCCAGCCGTAAACTTCCGGGACCTACCCAGCATTTT	TRBJ1-5	TRBV19	.
CSVDFLPFTVYQPQHF	TGCAGCGTTGATTTCCTCCCGTTTACCGTATATCAGCCCCAGCATTTT	TRBJ1-5	TRBV29-1	.
CASSYGQASYEQYF	TGTGCCAGCAGTTACGGGCAGGCGTCCTACGAGCAGTACTTC	TRBJ2-7	TRBV6-5	.
CSVGAGLRETQYF	TGCAGCGTTGGAGCGGGGCTCAGGGAGACCCAGTACTTC	TRBJ2-5	TRBV29-1	TRBD2
CASSRYQETQYF	TGTGCCAGCTCTCGGTACCAAGAGACCCAGTACTTC	TRBJ2-5	TRBV18	.
CASSSRQGADGELFF	TGCGCCAGCAGCTCGCGACAGGGGGCCGACGGGGAGCTGTTTTTT	TRBJ2-2	TRBV5-1	TRBD1
CAISDTWDSLQSDTQYF	TGTGCCATCAGTGATACCTGGGACAGCCTACAATCAGATACGCAGTATTTT	TRBJ2-3	TRBV10-3	TRBD1
CASSQGGGRSTDTQYF	TGTGCCAGCAGCCAAGGCGGCGGGAGAAGCACAGATACGCAGTATTTT	TRBJ2-3	TRBV7-6	TRBD2
CASSEFAAGAGANVLTF	TGTGCCAGCAGTGAATTTGCAGCGGGTGCAGGGGCCAACGTCCTGACTTTC	TRBJ2-6	TRBV25-1	.
CASRLTGGETQYF	TGTGCCAGCAGATTGACAGGCGGGGAGACCCAGTACTTC	TRBJ2-5	TRBV2	.
CASSLGGSLGSPLHF	TGCGCCAGCAGCTTAGGGGGCTCTTTGGGTTCACCCCTCCACTTT	TRBJ1-6	TRBV5-1	TRBD1
CAWSSGTYGYTF	TGTGCCTGGAGCTCAGGGACGTATGGCTACACCTTC	TRBJ1-2	TRBV30	.
CASSDQGLTEAFF	TGTGCCAGCAGTGACCAGGGGCTCACTGAAGCTTTCTTT	TRBJ1-1	TRBV6-4	.
CASSLAAATYEQYF	TGTGCCAGCAGCTTAGCAGCCGCCACCTACGAGCAGTACTTC	TRBJ2-7	TRBV7-8	.
CASSWKTGNDQPQHF	TGTGCCAGCAGCTGGAAAACAGGGAATGATCAGCCCCAGCATTTT	TRBJ1-5	TRBV7-2	.